The 16 T cell receptor beta chains given below trace back to one sample, sequenced in a study of cytomegalovirus exposure and HLA in healthy donors. Amplification used 60 Vbeta primers and 13 Jbeta primers. Sequenced by immunoSEQ multiplex PCR; TCRdb stores in-frame clones only, minus some. The repertoire has 80,000 or so clones, under 70% of them found once; the top ten carry around 6%. The sequenced material came from PBMCs. The source is a man aged 30-40 years in good health and CMV-seropositive.

V gene TRBV5-6 combines with J gene TRBJ1-1, with unresolved D. Germline V gene sequence: CDR1 SGHDT, CDR2 YYEEEE. Trimming pared 0 bases from V and 4 bases from J, leaving 16 bases between. This CDR3 has 16 amino acids. CDR3 bases: TGTGCCAGCAGCTTGGATTTCGCGGAGTACTTCACTGAAGCTTTCTTT. Its translation is CASSLDFAEYFTEAFF.

The V call is TRBV12-2, the J call TRBJ2-1; the table's D call TRBD2 went unverified against the DNA. TRBV12-2 is designated a pseudogene. CDR3 length: 16 residues. In nucleotides, the CDR3 is TGTGCAAGTCGCTTAGCACGGGGGTTATCCTACAATGAGCAGTTCTTC. This gives the protein CASRLARGLSYNEQFF.

J is TRBJ2-3 and V is TRBV11-3; possibly TRBD2 for D (5 bases). Trimming pared 8 bases from V and 0 bases from J, leaving 9 bases between. The CDR3 loop spans 13 amino acids. Per germline, CDR1 SGHNT and CDR2 YENEEA. CDR3 coding DNA: TGTGCCAGCCGGACTCGCAGCACAGATACGCAGTATTTT. As protein: CASRTRSTDTQYF.

This clone was recorded a few times. The rearrangement uses TRBV18 and TRBJ2-7; D not resolved. Deletions cut 3 bases from V and 7 bases from J, with 4 bases between. CDR1 is KGHSH and CDR2 is LQKENI in the germline V gene. This CDR3 has 10 residues. The CDR3 coding sequence is TGTGCCAGCTCACCTCGGGAGCAGTACTTC. Translating gives CASSPREQYF.

This clone was observed once. J is TRBJ1-2 and V is TRBV11-2, with TRBD1 identical over 7 bases. Unmatched junction bases numbered 8, after V lost 5 bases and J lost 5 bases. Germline V gene sequence: CDR1 SGHAT, CDR2 FQNNGV. This CDR3 has 14 amino acids. Here the CDR3 reads CASSASGTDYGYTF. CDR3 sequence (DNA): TGTGCCAGCAGCGCCTCCGGGACAGATTATGGCTACACCTTC.

The chain is built from TRBV9 and TRBJ2-3, with 10 positions matching TRBD2. The CDR3 length is 16 residues. The V segment lost 0 bases and the J segment 2 bases; nucleotides outside the gene matches: 3. Germline V gene sequence: CDR1 SGDLS, CDR2 YYNGEE. The CDR3 is CASSVEAGGFTDTQYF. In DNA form, the CDR3 reads TGTGCCAGCAGCGTAGAAGCGGGAGGGTTCACAGATACGCAGTATTTT.

A few counts support this clone. The chain has TRBV7-3 and TRBJ1-1; D not resolved. The ends were cut back, 1 base at V and 1 base at J, with 4 bases in the middle. CDR3 length: 13 amino acids. Germline CDR1 reads SGHTA; CDR2 reads FQGTGA. The CDR3 protein is CASSLRQNTEAFF. CDR3 bases: TGTGCCAGCAGCTTAAGGCAGAACACTGAAGCTTTCTTT.

The chain has TRBV9 and TRBJ2-5; 8 nucleotides match TRBD1. J gave up 4 bases and V 3 bases, and 5 bases lay outside the gene matches. The CDR3 consists of 14 residues. CDR1 is SGDLS and CDR2 is YYNGEE in the germline V gene. CDR3 sequence reads: CASSGAGGGETQYF. CDR3 coding DNA: TGTGCCAGCAGCGGAGCAGGGGGCGGAGAGACCCAGTACTTC.

The chain uses TRBV14 and TRBJ2-6; D unclear. V was pared by 3 bases and J by 2 bases, with 8 bases between. Germline values: CDR1 SGHDN, CDR2 FVKESK. The CDR3 contains 15 residues. CDR3 coding DNA: TGTGCCAGCAGCCAGGGCCTACCTGGGGCCAACGTCCTGACTTTC. Its protein product is CASSQGLPGANVLTF.

The chain recombines TRBV27 with TRBJ2-3; 9 nucleotides line up with TRBD2. After removal of 5 bases from V and 1 base from J, the junction contained 1 base not matched to a gene. The CDR3 is 14 residues long. In germline, CDR1 is MNHEY, CDR2 SMNVEV (reference sequence). The CDR3 here is CASSKRGGTDTQYF. CDR3 DNA sequence: TGTGCCAGCAGTAAGCGGGGGGGCACAGATACGCAGTATTTT.

The chain joins TRBV28 to TRBJ2-7, with TRBD1 matching 10 bases. The J segment lost 3 bases and the V segment lost 6 bases, leaving 8 bases of the junction unmatched. CDR1 and CDR2 from the germline V gene are MDHEN and SYDVKM. This CDR3 is built from 15 residues. The DNA of the CDR3 is TGTGCCAGCAGCCACGACAGGGGGCTTAACTACGAGCAGTACTTC. It is translated as CASSHDRGLNYEQYF.

V and J are TRBV27 and TRBJ2-7, with TRBD2 matching over 9 bases. Germline CDR1 is MNHEY and CDR2 is SMNVEV (reference sequence). J lost 1 base, V lost 6 bases, and 7 bases had no gene match. CDR3 length equals 15 residues. The CDR3 region is CASSPTGLASYEQYF. The CDR3 nucleotides read TGTGCCAGCAGCCCGACGGGACTAGCTTCCTACGAGCAGTACTTC.

J is TRBJ2-2 and V is TRBV9; D call uncertain. Looked up from germline, CDR1 is SGDLS and CDR2 is YYNGEE. The CDR3 totals 12 residues. V shed 0 bases and J shed 9 bases, with 6 bases lying between them. The CDR3 nucleotides are TGTGCCAGCAGCGTAGTATCCCGGGAGCTGTTTTTT. This codes for CASSVVSRELFF.

The V gene is TRBV2, the J gene TRBJ2-5, with 8 bases fitting TRBD1. The germline gives CDR1 SNHLY, CDR2 FYNNEI. This CDR3 is built from 14 residues. Trimming took 4 bases from V and 5 from J; bases not matched to a gene: 6. Here the CDR3 DNA reads TGTGCCAGCAGTGGACAGGGGAAGATGGAGACCCAGTACTTC. This gives the protein CASSGQGKMETQYF.

The chain uses TRBV4-2 and TRBJ2-1; D tentatively fits TRBD1 or TRBD2 (6 bases each). Trimming stripped 4 bases from V and 0 bases from J, with 13 bases between. Germline CDR1 is LGHNA and CDR2 is YNFKEQ. This CDR3 region has 16 residues. CDR3 protein: CASSPEGGYSYNEQFF. The CDR3 DNA reads TGTGCCAGCAGCCCAGAGGGGGGTTACTCCTACAATGAGCAGTTCTTC.

A word on this clone: The sample holds other DNA sequences that translate to the same CDR3. V and J are TRBV28 and TRBJ1-1; TRBD1 might be the D (5 bases). CDR1 is MDHEN, CDR2 SYDVKM, per germline. Trimming removed 3 bases from V and 3 bases from J, with 11 bases in between. The CDR3 consists of 14 residues. CDR3 DNA: TGTGCCAGCAGTTTTACGGGGGGAGACACTGAAGCTTTCTTT. Protein sequence: CASSFTGGDTEAFF.